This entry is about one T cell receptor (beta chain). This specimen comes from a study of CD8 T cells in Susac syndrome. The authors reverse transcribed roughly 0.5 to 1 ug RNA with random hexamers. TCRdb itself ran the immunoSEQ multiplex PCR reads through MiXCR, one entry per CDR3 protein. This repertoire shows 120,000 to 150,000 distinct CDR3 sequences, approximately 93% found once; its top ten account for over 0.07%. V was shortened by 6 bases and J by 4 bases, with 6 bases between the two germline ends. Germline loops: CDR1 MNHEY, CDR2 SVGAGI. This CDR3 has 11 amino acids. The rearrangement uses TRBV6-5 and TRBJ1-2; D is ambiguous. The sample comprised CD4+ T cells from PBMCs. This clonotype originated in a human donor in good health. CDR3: CASRNSYGYTF. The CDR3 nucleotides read TGTGCCAGCAGGAACAGCTATGGCTACACCTTC.